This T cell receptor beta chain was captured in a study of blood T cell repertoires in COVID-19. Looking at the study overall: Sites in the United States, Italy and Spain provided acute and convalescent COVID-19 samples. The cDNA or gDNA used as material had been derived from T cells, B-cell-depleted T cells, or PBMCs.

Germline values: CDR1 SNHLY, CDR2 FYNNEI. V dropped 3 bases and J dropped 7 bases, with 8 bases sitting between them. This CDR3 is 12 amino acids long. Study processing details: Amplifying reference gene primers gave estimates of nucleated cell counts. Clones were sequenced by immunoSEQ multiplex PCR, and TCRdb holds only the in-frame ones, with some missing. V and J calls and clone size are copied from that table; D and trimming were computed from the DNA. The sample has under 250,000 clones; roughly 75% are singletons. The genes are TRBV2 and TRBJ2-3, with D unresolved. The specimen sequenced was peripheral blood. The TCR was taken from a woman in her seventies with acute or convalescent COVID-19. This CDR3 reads CASSERRYTQYF. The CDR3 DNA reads TGTGCCAGCAGTGAGAGGAGATATACGCAGTATTTT.